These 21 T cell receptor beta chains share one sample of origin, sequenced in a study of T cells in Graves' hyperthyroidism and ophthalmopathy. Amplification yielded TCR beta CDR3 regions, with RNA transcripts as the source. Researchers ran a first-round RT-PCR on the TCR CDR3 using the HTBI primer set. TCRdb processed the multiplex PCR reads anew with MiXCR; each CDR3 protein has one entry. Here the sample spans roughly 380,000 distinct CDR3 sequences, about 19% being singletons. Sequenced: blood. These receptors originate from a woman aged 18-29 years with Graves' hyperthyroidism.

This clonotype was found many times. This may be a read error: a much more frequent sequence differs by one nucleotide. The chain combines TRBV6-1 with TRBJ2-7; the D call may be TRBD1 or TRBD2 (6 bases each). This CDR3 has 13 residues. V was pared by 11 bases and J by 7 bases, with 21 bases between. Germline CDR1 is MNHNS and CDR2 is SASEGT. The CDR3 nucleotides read TGTGCCGCCCAAGCCGGGGGCAGGGGTGAGCAGTACTTC. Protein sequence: CAAQAGGRGEQYF.

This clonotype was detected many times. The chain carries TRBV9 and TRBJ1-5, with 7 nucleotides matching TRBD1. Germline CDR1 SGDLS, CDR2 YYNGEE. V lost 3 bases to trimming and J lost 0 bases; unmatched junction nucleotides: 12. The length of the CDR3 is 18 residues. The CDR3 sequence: CASSESPTGDYSNQPQHF. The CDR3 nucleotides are TGTGCCAGCAGCGAGAGCCCCACAGGGGACTATAGCAATCAGCCCCAGCATTTT.

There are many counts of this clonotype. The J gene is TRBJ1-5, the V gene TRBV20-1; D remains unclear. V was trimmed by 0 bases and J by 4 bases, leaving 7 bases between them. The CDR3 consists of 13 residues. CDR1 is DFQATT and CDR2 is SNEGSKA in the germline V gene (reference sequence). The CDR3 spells CSARDLGNQPQHF. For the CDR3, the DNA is TGCAGTGCTAGAGATTTGGGAAATCAGCCCCAGCATTTT.

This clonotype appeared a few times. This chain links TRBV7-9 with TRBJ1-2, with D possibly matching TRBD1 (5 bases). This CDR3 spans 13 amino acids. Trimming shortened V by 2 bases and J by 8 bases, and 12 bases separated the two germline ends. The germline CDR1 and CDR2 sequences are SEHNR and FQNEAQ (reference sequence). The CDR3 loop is CASSLYSQGGYTF. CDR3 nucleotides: TGTGCCAGCAGCTTATACAGCCAGGGCGGCTACACCTTC. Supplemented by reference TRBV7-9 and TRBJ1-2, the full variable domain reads DTGVSQNPRHKITKRGQNVTFRCDPISEHNRLYWYRQTLGQGPEFLTYFQNEAQLEKSRLLSDRFSAERPKGSFSTLEIQRTEQGDSAMYLCASSLYSQGGYTFGSGTRLTVV.

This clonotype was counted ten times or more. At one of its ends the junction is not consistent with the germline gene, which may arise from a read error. The CDR3 DNA reads TGTGCCAGCAGTCTCCCGCAGATTAGCGATCAGCCCCAGCATTTT. Protein product: CASSLPQISDQPQHF. The chain joins TRBV28 to TRBJ1-5; no clear D gene. The germline V gene has CDR1 MDHEN and CDR2 SYDVKM. The CDR3 consists of 15 residues.

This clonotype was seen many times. In DNA form, the CDR3 reads TGTGCCAGCGACGTGGGGGAGGCGAGAGTACGGGACACTGAAGCTTTCTTT. Protein sequence: CASDVGEARVRDTEAFF. The chain links TRBV11-1 to TRBJ1-1, with a possible D match to TRBD1 (5 bases). The CDR3 has 17 residues. Trimming pared 8 bases from V and 3 bases from J, leaving 25 bases between. Germline V gene lookup returns CDR1 SGHAT and CDR2 FQDESV (reference sequence).

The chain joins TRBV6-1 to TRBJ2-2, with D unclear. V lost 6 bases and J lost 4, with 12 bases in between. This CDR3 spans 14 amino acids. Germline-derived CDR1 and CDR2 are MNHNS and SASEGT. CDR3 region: CASSMGVVTGELFF. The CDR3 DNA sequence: TGTGCCAGCAGCATGGGCGTTGTCACCGGGGAGCTGTTTTTT.

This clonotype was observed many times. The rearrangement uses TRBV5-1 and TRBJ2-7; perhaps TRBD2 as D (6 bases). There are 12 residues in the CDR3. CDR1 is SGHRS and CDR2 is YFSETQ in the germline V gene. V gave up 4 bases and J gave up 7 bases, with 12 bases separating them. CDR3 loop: CASSGGFGEQYF. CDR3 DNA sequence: TGCGCCAGCAGCGGGGGGTTCGGGGAGCAGTACTTC.

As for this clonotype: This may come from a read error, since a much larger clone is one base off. Written as DNA, the CDR3 is TGTGCCAGCAGTCCGGACGGATACGTGGGGGGCTTCACCTTC. Its protein product is CASSPDGYVGGFTF. The chain has TRBV27 and TRBJ1-2; D perhaps matches TRBD1 (6 bases). This CDR3 contains 14 residues. The germline gives CDR1 MNHEY, CDR2 SMNVEV (reference sequence).

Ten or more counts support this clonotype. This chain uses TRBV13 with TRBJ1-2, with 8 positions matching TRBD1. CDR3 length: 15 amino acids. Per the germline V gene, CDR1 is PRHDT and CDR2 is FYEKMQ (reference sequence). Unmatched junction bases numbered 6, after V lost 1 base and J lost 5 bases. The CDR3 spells CASSLEVWTGYGYTF. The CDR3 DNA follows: TGTGCCAGCAGCTTAGAGGTATGGACAGGGTATGGCTACACCTTC. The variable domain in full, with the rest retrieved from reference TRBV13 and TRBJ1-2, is AAGVIQSPRHLIKEKRETATLKCYPIPRHDTVYWYQQGPGQDPQFLISFYEKMQSDKGSIPDRFSAQQFSDYHSELNMSSLELGDSALYFCASSLEVWTGYGYTFGSGTRLTVV.

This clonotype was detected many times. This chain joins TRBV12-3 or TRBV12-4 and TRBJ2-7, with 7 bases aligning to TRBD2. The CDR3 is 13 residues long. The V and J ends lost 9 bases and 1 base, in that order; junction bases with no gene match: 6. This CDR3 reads CASSPGGSYEQYF. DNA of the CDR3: TGTGCCAGTTCACCGGGGGGTTCCTACGAGCAGTACTTC.

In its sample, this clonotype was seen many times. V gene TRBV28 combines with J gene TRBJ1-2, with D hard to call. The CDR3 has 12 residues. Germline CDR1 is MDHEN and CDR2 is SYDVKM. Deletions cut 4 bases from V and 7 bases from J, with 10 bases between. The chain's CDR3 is CASSSSGLGYTF. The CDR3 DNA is TGTGCCAGCAGTTCTAGTGGACTTGGCTACACCTTC.

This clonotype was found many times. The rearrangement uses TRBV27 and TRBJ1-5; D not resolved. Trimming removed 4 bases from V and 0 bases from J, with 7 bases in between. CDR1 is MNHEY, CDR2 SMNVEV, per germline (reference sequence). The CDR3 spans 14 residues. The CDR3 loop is CASSWKDSNQPQHF. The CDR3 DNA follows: TGTGCCAGCAGTTGGAAGGATAGCAATCAGCCCCAGCATTTT.

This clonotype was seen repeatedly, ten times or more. The CDR3 reads CASSLEVASGGYEQYF. The CDR3 DNA is TGTGCCAGCAGCTTAGAGGTCGCTAGCGGGGGATACGAGCAGTACTTC. The V gene is TRBV7-8, the J gene TRBJ2-7; 10 bases agree with TRBD2. CDR3 length equals 16 residues. The germline gives CDR1 SGHVS, CDR2 FQNEAQ. J was trimmed by 4 bases and V by 1 base; bases with no gene match: 7.

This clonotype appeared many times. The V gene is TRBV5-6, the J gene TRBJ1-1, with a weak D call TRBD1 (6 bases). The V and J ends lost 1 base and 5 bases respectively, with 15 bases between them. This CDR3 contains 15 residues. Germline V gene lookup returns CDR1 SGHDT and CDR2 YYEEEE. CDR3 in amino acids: CASSLLGQGQTEAFF. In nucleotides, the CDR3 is TGTGCCAGCAGCTTGTTGGGTCAGGGACAAACTGAAGCTTTCTTT.

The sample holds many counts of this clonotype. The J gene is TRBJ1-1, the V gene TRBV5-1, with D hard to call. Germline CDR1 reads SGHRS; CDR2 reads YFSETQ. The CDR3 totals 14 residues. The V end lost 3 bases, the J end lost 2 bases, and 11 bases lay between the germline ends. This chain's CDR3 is CASSSSNINTEAFF. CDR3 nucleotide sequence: TGCGCCAGCAGCTCATCTAATATAAACACTGAAGCTTTCTTT.

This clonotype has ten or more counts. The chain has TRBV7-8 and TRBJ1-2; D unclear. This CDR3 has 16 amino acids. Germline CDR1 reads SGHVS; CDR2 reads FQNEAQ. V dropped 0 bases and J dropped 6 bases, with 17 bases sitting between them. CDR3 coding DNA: TGTGCCAGCAGCTTAGCCCGAACGAATCGGCAAAATGGCTACACCTTC. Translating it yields CASSLARTNRQNGYTF.

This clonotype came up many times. CDR3 in amino acids: CASRDRRTGDHGYTF. For the CDR3, the DNA is TGTGCCAGCAGGGACCGCCGGACAGGTGATCATGGCTACACCTTC. The V and J genes are TRBV6-1 and TRBJ1-2, with 7 bases matching TRBD1. Germline CDR1 and CDR2: MNHNS and SASEGT. The CDR3 consists of 15 residues. V dropped 6 bases and J dropped 6; count of bases not matched to a gene: 13.

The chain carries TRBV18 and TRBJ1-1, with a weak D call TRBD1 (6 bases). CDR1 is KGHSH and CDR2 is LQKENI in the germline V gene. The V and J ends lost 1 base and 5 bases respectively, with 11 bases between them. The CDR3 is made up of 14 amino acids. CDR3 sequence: CASSPRKGETEAFF. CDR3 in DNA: TGTGCCAGCTCACCACGTAAGGGGGAAACTGAAGCTTTCTTT.

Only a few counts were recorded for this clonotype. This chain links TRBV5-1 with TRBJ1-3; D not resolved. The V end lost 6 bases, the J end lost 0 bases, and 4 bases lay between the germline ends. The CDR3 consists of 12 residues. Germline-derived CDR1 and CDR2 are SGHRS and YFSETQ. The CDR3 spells CASTASGNTIYF. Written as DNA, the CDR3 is TGCGCCAGCACAGCCTCTGGAAACACCATATATTTT.

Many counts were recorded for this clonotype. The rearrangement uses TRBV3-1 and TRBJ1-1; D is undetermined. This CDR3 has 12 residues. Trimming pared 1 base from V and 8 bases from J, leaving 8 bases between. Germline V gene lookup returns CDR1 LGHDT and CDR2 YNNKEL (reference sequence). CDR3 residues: CASSQGWGEAFF. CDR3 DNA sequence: TGTGCCAGCAGCCAAGGGTGGGGAGAAGCTTTCTTT.